The T cell receptor beta chain under discussion was sequenced for a study of spatial heterogeneity in lung cancer. On the study more broadly: Combinations of a unique TCR and a UMI were tallied in raw reads, and on average each appeared more than ten times.

TCRdb ran MiXCR on the 5' RACE reads and lists one entry per CDR3 protein. The table records tens of thousands of distinct CDR3 sequences, 15% to 25% of them present only once. The time point was: sample taken at primary tumor resection. Sequencing of whole RNA from tumor, nontumor lung or frozen PBMC involved no sorting. The donor population consisted of some 70 patients with untreated, early-stage non-small cell lung cancer. With 4 bases clipped from V and 14 bases from J, the junction kept 8 bases outside the gene matches. CDR1 is MNHEY, CDR2 SMNVEV, per germline (reference sequence). The CDR3 extends over 12 amino acids.

This TCR came from a male donor with early-stage non-small cell lung cancer. The rearrangement uses TRBV27 and TRBJ2-5, with 9 bases identical to TRBD1. This specimen consisted of PBMCs, obtained at surgery. The CDR3 reads CASSSHRDRVYF. In DNA form, the CDR3 reads TGTGCCAGCAGTTCCCACCGGGACAGGGTATACTTC.